These T cell receptor beta chains were read from a single sample in a study of graft-versus-host responses after intestinal transplantation. What these receptors recognize is not known. Measured with immunoSEQ multiplex PCR; TCRdb has only the in-frame clones, and not every one. The sample consists of tens of thousands of clones, approximately 90% of them appearing once. Sequences were derived from unstimulated CD8+ T cells sorted from spleen or lymph node cells, sampled before intestinal transplant. The origin of the receptors is a human donor who received an intestinal transplant. Each CDR3 is given with its conserved first and last residue. Each record gives: V gene, CDR3 protein.

TRBV7-3 CASSLAGSGTQYF
TRBV11-2 CASSDHLWGETQYF
TRBV11-3 CASSLSPVTGGGEQYF
TRBV30 CAWITKRELDTQYF
TRBV6-5 CASSYSAANYGYTF
TRBV29-1 CSAGQGPYNEQFF
TRBV14 CASSPGLAGGISYEQYF
TRBV7-2 CASSSPGLYNEQFF
TRBV7-9 CASSIQAGAATYEQYF
TRBV5-1 CASSIATGRTEAFF
TRBV9 CASSGLDNIQYF
TRBV6-6 CASSYDLSSYNEQFF
TRBV7-9 CASSLEGYYEQYF
TRBV29-1 CSVDGLAGAHEQFF
TRBV28 CASIPSSGTDTQYF
TRBV27 CASSLQGSDTGELFF
TRBV6-6 CASSHPGPAYEQYF
TRBV2 CARGAGQGNTEAFF
TRBV5-6 CASSIQGVATQYF
TRBV7-2 CASSSGQSPYF
TRBV19 CASSIGPTSHLFYEQYF
TRBV11-3 CASSSGQGPNTEAFF
TRBV11-3 CASSPGLAGGPSGGELFF
TRBV29-1 CSVEGSLGGDRAYNEQFF